This TCR beta chain was captured by sequencing in a study of blood T cell repertoires in COVID-19. TCRdb's table, derived via immunoSEQ multiplex PCR, lists solely in-frame clones and lacks some. There are under 150,000 clones in the sample; about 91% occur only once, and more than 25% lies in the top ten. Germline CDR1 and CDR2: MNHEY and SVGAGI. CDR3 length: 11 residues. Trimming pared 6 bases from V and 8 bases from J, leaving 8 bases between. This clonotype was sampled from a human donor in a cohort sampled during active COVID-19. The sequenced material came from peripheral blood. V and J are TRBV6-5 and TRBJ2-1; weak D call: TRBD2 (7 bases). The CDR3 here is CASRGGHEQFF. CDR3 in DNA: TGTGCCAGCAGGGGGGGGCATGAGCAGTTCTTC.